A selection of T cell receptor beta chains follows, all from one sample in a study of cytomegalovirus exposure and HLA in healthy donors. TCRdb's copy holds only in-frame clones and misses some; the assay was immunoSEQ multiplex PCR. The data show 45,000 to 65,000 clones, with roughly 72% seen just once and approximately 20% held by the top ten. The sample taken for sequencing was PBMCs. The receptors originated from a woman in her forties or fifties in good health and CMV-seropositive. CDR3s include the opening cysteine and the closing phenylalanine or tryptophan. The D gene is left open where the match is weak. Size values are once, few and many counts, or a class for expanded clones, and some rows have none.

.	TRBV28	.	TRBJ1-2	TGTGCCAGCAGTTTAAAGGAAAGAAGGGGCTATGGCTACACCTTC	CASSLKERRGYGYTF
.	TRBV4-2	.	TRBJ1-5	TGTGCCAGCAGCCAAGATCTAGGCGAAACAGGGAACAATCAGCCCCAGCATTTT	CASSQDLGETGNNQPQHF
.	TRBV9	.	TRBJ1-5	TGTGCCAGCAGCGTAGATGGGCAGGGCAATCAGCCCCAGCATTTT	CASSVDGQGNQPQHF
few	TRBV4-2	.	TRBJ1-2	TGTGCCAGCAGCACACGGGGGGACCCTAACTATGGCTACACCTTC	CASSTRGDPNYGYTF
.	TRBV4-1	TRBD1	TRBJ2-7	TGCGCCAGCAGCCAAGAGGGACAGGAGTACGAGCAGTACTTC	CASSQEGQEYEQYF
.	TRBV25-1	.	TRBJ2-1	TGTGCCAGCAGTATACAGGAGGGACCCATGCGCTACAATGAGCAGTTCTTC	CASSIQEGPMRYNEQFF
.	TRBV5-1	.	TRBJ1-1	TGCGCCAGCAGCTTGGATGATAGTACTGAAGCTTTCTTT	CASSLDDSTEAFF
few	TRBV5-1	.	TRBJ2-6	TGCGCCAGCAGCTTGGCCAACTCTGGGGCCAACGTCCTGACTTTC	CASSLANSGANVLTF
.	TRBV5-1	TRBD1	TRBJ2-5	TGCGCCAGCTCCCGTCTGGGACAGGGCCAAGAGACCCAGTACTTC	CASSRLGQGQETQYF
.	TRBV5-4	.	TRBJ2-5	TGTGCCAGCAGCTCAGGGCAAGAGACCCAGTACTTC	CASSSGQETQYF
.	TRBV6-7	TRBD1	TRBJ2-2	TGTGCCAGCAGTTACTCGACCCCCAATCCAGGGACAGAGAACACCGGGGAGCTGTTTTTT	CASSYSTPNPGTENTGELFF
.	TRBV11-2	TRBD2	TRBJ2-7	TGTGCCAGCAGCTTAGCACCGGGGGGGACCTACGAGCAGTACTTC	CASSLAPGGTYEQYF
.	TRBV29-1	.	TRBJ1-2	TGCAGCGTTGAGGGAGGGTGGGATCCTAGGCTCGGTAAAGACACCTTC	CSVEGGWDPRLGKDTF
.	TRBV5-6	TRBD1	TRBJ1-1	TGTGCCAGCAGCCCCGCAGGCAGGGGGAATTTCGGGAACACTGAAGCTTTCTTT	CASSPAGRGNFGNTEAFF
.	TRBV2	TRBD1	TRBJ2-5	TGTGCCAGCAGTGAAGCGCTAACAGGGGTCCAAGAGACCCAGTACTTC	CASSEALTGVQETQYF
.	TRBV18	TRBD1	TRBJ1-1	TGTGCCAGCTCACTAACAGACAGGGAGAACACTGAAGCTTTCTTT	CASSLTDRENTEAFF
.	TRBV28	TRBD1	TRBJ1-1	TGTGCCAGCAGTGCAGGGGGCGCCGGGGACACTGAAGCTTTCTTT	CASSAGGAGDTEAFF
few	TRBV7-2	TRBD2	TRBJ2-3	TGTGCCAGCAGCTTAAGCGGGGGGGCCGGTGATACGCAGTATTTT	CASSLSGGAGDTQYF
few	TRBV7-2	.	TRBJ2-7	TGTGCCAGCAGCTTAGCGGCAGGGTGGGGCTCCTACGAGCAGTACTTC	CASSLAAGWGSYEQYF
once	TRBV29-1	.	TRBJ1-2	TGCAGCGTCCCTGGGGGGTCTAACTATGGCTACACCTTC	CSVPGGSNYGYTF